These 20 T cell receptor beta chains share one sample of origin, sequenced in a study of regulatory T cells in long-lasting Graves disease. Time point given: persistent/refractory GD, antithyroid drugs over 5 years with positive TRAb. The TCR library was prepared using RNA isolated from PBMCs. TCR beta libraries were built with iRepertoire HTBI primers and Arm-PCR of CDR3 regions. TCRdb called the multiplex PCR reads again in MiXCR, with one record for every CDR3 protein. The table includes roughly 400,000 distinct CDR3 sequences, over 20% detected once. The sequencing used peripheral blood mononuclear cells (PBMCs), collected when the disease was refractory, from a patient treated with antithyroid drugs. Receptors originate from a female donor with Graves disease.

This clonotype was seen once. One end of the junction varies from germline; a read error may be responsible. The J gene is TRBJ1-5, the V gene TRBV19; possibly TRBD1 for D (5 bases). CDR1 and CDR2 from the germline V gene are LNHDA and SQIVND (reference sequence). The CDR3 covers 15 residues. CDR3 DNA: TGTGCCAGTAGTATCAACGCAGGGCTGGGTCAGCCCCGGCATTTT. Its protein is CASSINAGLGQPRHF. Filled out from reference TRBV19 and TRBJ1-5, the complete variable domain reads DGGITQSPKYLFRKEGQNVTLSCEQNLNHDAMYWYRQDPGQGLRLIYYSQIVNDFQKGDIAEGYSVSREKKESFPLTVTSAQKNPTAFYLCASSINAGLGQPRHFGDGTRLSIL.

This clonotype was recorded many times. The chain uses TRBV27 and TRBJ1-2, with 7 bases aligning to TRBD1. The germline gives CDR1 MNHEY, CDR2 SMNVEV (reference sequence). This CDR3 is built from 14 residues. V shed 2 bases and J 5 bases; nucleotides not matched to a gene: 5. Written as DNA, the CDR3 is TGTGCCAGCAGTTTAAAGGGGGCGCGGTATGGCTACACCTTC. Translation: CASSLKGARYGYTF.

There are many counts of this clonotype. The chain uses TRBV2 and TRBJ1-1; D gene uncertain. The germline V gene has CDR1 SNHLY and CDR2 FYNNEI. The germline V and J ends were trimmed by 3 bases and 6 bases, with 26 bases remaining between them. The CDR3 consists of 18 residues. The CDR3 DNA follows: TGTGCCAGCAGTGATTTGACGCCGCTCGGCCACAACGGACCTGAAGCTTTCTTT. Residues: CASSDLTPLGHNGPEAFF.

Regarding this clonotype: One base away lies a much larger clone, so this may be a sequencing read error. This rearrangement joins TRBV28 to TRBJ2-7, with TRBD1 as a possible D gene (6 bases). The V end lost 4 bases, the J end lost 9 bases, and 16 bases lay between the germline ends. The CDR3 totals 13 residues. Germline V gene data show CDR1 as MDHEN and CDR2 as SYDVKM. The CDR3 here is CASSSGVFNGQYF. In DNA form, the CDR3 reads TGTGCCAGCAGTTCAGGGGTCTTCAACGGGCAGTACTTC.

This clonotype was observed many times. The chain uses TRBV2 and TRBJ2-7; TRBD1 is a possible D gene (5 bases). CDR1 and CDR2 from the germline V gene are SNHLY and FYNNEI. The germline V and J ends were trimmed by 6 bases and 0 bases, with 21 bases remaining between them. This CDR3 has 17 residues. DNA of the CDR3: TGTGCCAGCAGGGATCAACAGGCCCCGATCCTCTCCTACGAGCAGTACTTC. Encoded protein: CASRDQQAPILSYEQYF.

The V and J genes are TRBV9 and TRBJ1-5; 8 nucleotides line up with TRBD1. The CDR3 has 14 amino acids. Germline lookup yields CDR1 SGDLS and CDR2 YYNGEE. With 3 bases clipped from V and 7 bases from J, the junction kept 6 bases outside the gene matches. The CDR3 coding sequence is TGTGCCAGCAGCGAGGGGACAGGACGGCAGCCCCAGCATTTT. It codes for CASSEGTGRQPQHF.

This clonotype has only a few counts. The J gene is TRBJ1-1, the V gene TRBV30; 7 nucleotides agree with TRBD1. Per the germline V gene, CDR1 is GTSNPN and CDR2 is SVGIG (reference sequence). There are 13 residues in the CDR3. Trimming took 4 bases from V and 0 from J; bases not matched to a gene: 2. The CDR3 DNA reads TGTGCCTGGACGACAGGGATGAACACTGAAGCTTTCTTT. Translation gives CAWTTGMNTEAFF.

This sequence joins TRBV20-1 and TRBJ2-5, with 9 positions matching TRBD2. Germline CDR1 is DFQATT and CDR2 is SNEGSKA (reference sequence). The CDR3 covers 14 residues. J gave up 5 bases and V 6 bases, and 10 bases lay outside the gene matches. CDR3 amino acids: CSAGAGGGRETQYF. As DNA, the CDR3 is TGCAGTGCCGGAGCGGGAGGAGGGCGGGAGACCCAGTACTTC.

In this sample, this clonotype turned up many times. V and J are TRBV5-4 and TRBJ1-4; D gene uncertain. Germline CDR1 and CDR2: SGHNT and YYREEE (reference sequence). This CDR3 region has 15 residues. Trimming removed 4 bases at V and 0 bases at J, with 10 bases between. The CDR3 coding sequence is TGTGCCAGCAGCCCGACGGCAGCAACTAATGAAAAACTGTTTTTT. Its translation: CASSPTAATNEKLFF.

This clonotype came up many times. The chain is built from TRBV24-1 and TRBJ2-2; D call uncertain. CDR3 size: 16 residues. Germline V gene lookup returns CDR1 KGHDR and CDR2 SFDVKD. V was shortened by 3 bases and J by 3 bases, with 13 bases between the two germline ends. For the CDR3, the DNA is TGTGCCACCAGTGATAAAGACCGATACTACACCGGGGAGCTGTTTTTT. This codes for CATSDKDRYYTGELFF.

The CDR3 coding sequence is TGCGCCAGCAGCTTGGAATCGACCGGAGTTGGGACCCAGTACTTC. Protein: CASSLESTGVGTQYF. This sequence joins TRBV5-1 and TRBJ2-5, with D hard to call. The CDR3 consists of 15 residues. Germline lookup yields CDR1 SGHRS and CDR2 YFSETQ. With 0 bases removed from V and 7 bases from J, the gap between germline ends came to 16 bases.

This clonotype was seen at least ten times. The CDR3 loop is CASSHGDAPSTEAFF. The CDR3 DNA sequence: TGTGCCAGCAGTCACGGGGACGCACCATCCACTGAAGCTTTCTTT. The rearrangement links TRBV12-3 or TRBV12-4 to TRBJ1-1; a weak D match, TRBD1 (5 bases). The CDR3 contains 15 residues. Trimming left V 5 bases short and J 4 bases short, with 17 bases between.

The gene calls are TRBV12-3 or TRBV12-4 and TRBJ2-6; TRBD1 matches at 7 bases. J lost 2 bases, V lost 6 bases, and 4 bases had no gene match. The CDR3 is 15 residues long. The CDR3 spells CASRLDRAGANVLTF. The CDR3 DNA reads TGTGCCAGCAGACTAGACAGGGCTGGGGCCAACGTCCTGACTTTC.

The sample holds many counts of this clonotype. This chain connects TRBV20-1 to TRBJ1-5; TRBD1 is a possible D gene (5 bases). Germline V lookup: CDR1 DFQATT, CDR2 SNEGSKA (reference sequence). The CDR3 covers 15 residues. V gave up 0 bases and J gave up 1 base, with 10 bases separating them. CDR3 in DNA: TGCAGTGCTAGAGAATGGGGGGAAAGCAATCAGCCCCAGCATTTT. Amino acids: CSAREWGESNQPQHF.

The chain has TRBV12-3 or TRBV12-4 and TRBJ1-2; tentatively, D is TRBD1 (5 bases). CDR3 length: 12 amino acids. The germline V and J ends were trimmed by 8 bases and 4 bases, with 11 bases remaining between them. The CDR3: CASDLGAYGYTF. The DNA for the CDR3 is TGTGCCAGCGACCTCGGGGCCTATGGCTACACCTTC.

The sample holds many counts of this clonotype. This CDR3 reads CAIRGGADSPLHF. Written as DNA, the CDR3 is TGTGCCATCCGCGGGGGCGCGGATTCACCCCTCCACTTT. The chain recombines TRBV10-3 with TRBJ1-6, with TRBD1 as a possible D gene (6 bases). The germline gives CDR1 ENHRY, CDR2 SYGVKD. V was clipped by 8 bases and J by 8 bases, with 13 bases between them. This CDR3 is built from 13 residues.

The chain links TRBV6-2 or TRBV6-3 to TRBJ2-5; D gene uncertain. Deletions cut 0 bases from V and 5 bases from J, with 16 bases between. Germline V gene data show CDR1 as MNHEY and CDR2 as SVGEGT. This CDR3 comprises 16 residues. The CDR3 here is CASSYSGGRARETQYF. In DNA, the CDR3 is TGTGCCAGCAGTTACTCGGGTGGTCGGGCACGCGAGACCCAGTACTTC.

This clonotype was counted between two and nine times. The rearrangement uses TRBV3-1 and TRBJ1-3; a weak D match, TRBD1 (5 bases). The V end lost 1 base, the J end lost 0 bases, and 16 bases lay between the germline ends. The germline gives CDR1 LGHDT, CDR2 YNNKEL (reference sequence). The CDR3 runs to 18 residues. The DNA of the CDR3 is TGTGCCAGCAGCCAAGGGACGACAGCGACAACCTCTGGAAACACCATATATTTT. The encoded protein is CASSQGTTATTSGNTIYF.

The table lists this clonotype with many counts. This chain joins TRBV12-3 or TRBV12-4 and TRBJ1-5; D unresolved. Between the trimmed V and J ends, which lost 5 bases and 1 base, there was a span of 6 bases. CDR3 length equals 13 residues. The CDR3 bases are TGTGCCAGCAGTCTCAAAAGCAATCAGCCCCAGCATTTT. Protein product: CASSLKSNQPQHF.

This clonotype showed up many times. V usage is TRBV12-3 or TRBV12-4 and J usage is TRBJ1-2; 7 bases line up with TRBD1. Losses at the gene ends were 6 bases for V and 8 bases for J; bases not matched to a gene: 9. CDR3 length: 13 residues. As DNA, the CDR3 is TGTGCCAGCAGACGGGACAGCCCCTGGGGCTACACCTTC. It yields the protein CASRRDSPWGYTF.